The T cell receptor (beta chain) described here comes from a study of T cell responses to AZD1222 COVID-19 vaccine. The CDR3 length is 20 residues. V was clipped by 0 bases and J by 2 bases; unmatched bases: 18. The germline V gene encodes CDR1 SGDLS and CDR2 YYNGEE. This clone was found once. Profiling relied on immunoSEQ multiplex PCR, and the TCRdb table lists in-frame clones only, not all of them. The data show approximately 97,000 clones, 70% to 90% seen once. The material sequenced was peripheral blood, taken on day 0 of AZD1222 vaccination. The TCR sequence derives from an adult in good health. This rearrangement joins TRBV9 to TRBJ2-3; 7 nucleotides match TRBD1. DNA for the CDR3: TGTGCCAGCAGCGTAGCCCCCCAGACAGGGCGGTACGCCCTCACAGATACGCAGTATTTT. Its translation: CASSVAPQTGRYALTDTQYF. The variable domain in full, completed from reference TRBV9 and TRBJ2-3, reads DSGVTQTPKHLITATGQRVTLRCSPRSGDLSVYWYQQSLDQGLQFLIQYYNGEERAKGNILERFSAQQFPDLHSELNLSSLELGDSALYFCASSVAPQTGRYALTDTQYFGPGTRLTVL.